A selection of T cell receptor beta chains follows, all from one sample in a study of CD8 T cell repertoires and HIV-1 epitope variants. Using immunoSEQ multiplex PCR, the repertoire was profiled, and TCRdb retains in-frame clones only, with some absent. The sample holds thousands of clones, around two thirds seen once. For these TCRs, the target antigens are not known. Sequenced: cultured CD8+ T cells derived from PBMCs. The source of these receptors is a male donor with HIV. CDR3s include the opening cysteine and the closing phenylalanine or tryptophan. D genes are given only for firm matches. Only some rows state a clone size, as once, few, many or a class for expanded clones.

j_call d_call v_call clone_size cdr3_nt cdr3_aa
TRBJ2-7 TRBD2 TRBV10-1 - TGCGCCAGCAGTGAGTCGACTAGCGGGGATCACTACGAGCAGTACTTC CASSESTSGDHYEQYF
TRBJ2-1 TRBD2 TRBV6-1 few TGTGCCAGCGCCGGACTAGCGGACGTCTACAATGAGCAGTTCTTC CASAGLADVYNEQFF
TRBJ2-3 - TRBV10-2 - TGCGCCAGCAGTGAGTCGCTGAGACTTGGCACAGATACGCAGTATTTT CASSESLRLGTDTQYF
TRBJ2-5 TRBD2 TRBV19 - TGTGCCAGTAGTATAGGAGAGAGCGGGGGGGCCGGAGAGACCCAGTACTTC CASSIGESGGAGETQYF
TRBJ2-1 TRBD2 TRBV7-8 once TGTGCCAGCAGCCCGGGACTAGCGGGAGGAAGGGGTTACAATGAGCAGTTCTTC CASSPGLAGGRGYNEQFF
TRBJ2-5 TRBD1 TRBV6-5 - TGTGCCAGCAGTAATACAGGGGGGCGAGAGACCCAGTACTTC CASSNTGGRETQYF
TRBJ2-7 - TRBV5-4 once TGTGCCAGCAGCTCGGTGGCGGGGTTGCACGAGCAGTACTTC CASSSVAGLHEQYF
TRBJ2-1 - TRBV6-1 - TGTGCCAGCAAATCCAGAGATCAGTCCTACAATGAGCAGTTCTTC CASKSRDQSYNEQFF
TRBJ2-3 - TRBV7-3 - TGTGCCAGCAGCTCCGTACTGGCGACAGATACGCAGTATTTT CASSSVLATDTQYF
TRBJ1-6 - TRBV29-1 - TGCAGCGCTAAGACGGGGGACTCCTATAATTCACCCCTCCACTTT CSAKTGDSYNSPLHF
TRBJ2-7 - TRBV19 - TGTGCCAGTAGTCCCTGGGGCGGGTCCTACGAGCAGTACTTC CASSPWGGSYEQYF
TRBJ1-2 TRBD1 TRBV6-1 - TGTGCCAGCAGTGAATCTGCCGACAGGGGATATGACTACACCTTC CASSESADRGYDYTF
TRBJ2-7 TRBD2 TRBV5-4 - TGTGCCAGCAGCGCGGGACTAGGTTCCTCCGAGCAGTACTTC CASSAGLGSSEQYF
TRBJ2-7 - TRBV13 - TGTGCCAGCAGCTTAACCTCAGGGACTTTCGCCTACGAGCAGTACTTC CASSLTSGTFAYEQYF
TRBJ2-1 - TRBV28 once TGTGCCAGCAGTGGGGACCGACTCAATGAGCAGTTCTTC CASSGDRLNEQFF
TRBJ2-7 TRBD1 TRBV6-5 once TGTGCCAGCGGGGACAGGGGATCCTACGAGCAGTACTTC CASGDRGSYEQYF
TRBJ2-6 - TRBV7-8 - TGTGCCAGCAGTGCCGAAGACAAGGCTGGGGCCAACGTCCTGACTTTC CASSAEDKAGANVLTF
TRBJ2-7 - TRBV27 - TGTGCCAGCAGTTACGGCCGGGGGTACGAGCAGTACTTC CASSYGRGYEQYF
TRBJ2-5 - TRBV18 - TGTGCCAGCTCACCCTCGGAGTGGACCCAGGAGACCCAGTACTTC CASSPSEWTQETQYF
TRBJ2-7 TRBD1 TRBV6-5 - TGTGCCAGCAGTTACTCGAGGACAGGTGGTTACGAGCAGTACTTC CASSYSRTGGYEQYF
TRBJ2-7 - TRBV7-1 once TGTGCCAGCAGCCTGCAAGCGGGGCAGTACTTC CASSLQAGQYF
TRBJ2-1 - TRBV9 - TGTGCCAGCAGCGTAGATCCCGCTAGCTTTTGGGGTGAGCAGTTCTTC CASSVDPASFWGEQFF
TRBJ1-2 - TRBV5-4 - TGCGCCAGCAGCCAAGATCCCCCAGACTTGGACTATGGCTACACCTTC CASSQDPPDLDYGYTF
TRBJ2-1 TRBD2 TRBV2 - TGTGCCAGCAGTGAAGTTCGAGCGGGGGCTTATAATGAGCAGTTCTTC CASSEVRAGAYNEQFF
TRBJ2-1 - TRBV6-5 - TGTGCCAGCACCAAGAGTGAGAGCTCCTACAATGAGCAGTTCTTC CASTKSESSYNEQFF
TRBJ2-3 TRBD2 TRBV28 few TGTGCCAGCAGTTTATCCGGACTAGCGGACACAAGCACAGATACGCAGTATTTT CASSLSGLADTSTDTQYF
TRBJ1-4 - TRBV6-5 - TGTGCCAGCAGTTACAAATGGGGACTAAAACTGTTTTTT CASSYKWGLKLFF
TRBJ2-7 TRBD1 TRBV5-1 - TGCGCCAGCAGCTTGGAAGGGACAGGGAGCTCCTACGAGCAGTACTTC CASSLEGTGSSYEQYF
TRBJ2-4 - TRBV19 - TGTGCCAGTAGTAGGGGGGCCGGGACAGCACTAGCCAAAAACATTCAGTACTTC CASSRGAGTALAKNIQYF
TRBJ2-7 TRBD2 TRBV14 - TGTGCCAGCAGCCCGGGCCCCACTAGCGGGGACTACGAGCAGTACTTC CASSPGPTSGDYEQYF
TRBJ1-2 - TRBV5-4 - TGTGCCAGCAGCTTTCGGGGGGACTATGGCTACACCTTC CASSFRGDYGYTF
TRBJ2-1 TRBD2 TRBV2 - TGTGCCAGCAGTGAACCGGGACTAGCGGGAGTGGGCTCCTACAATGAGCAGTTCTTC CASSEPGLAGVGSYNEQFF
TRBJ1-2 TRBD1 TRBV19 - TGTGCCAGTAGTAGATACTTAGGACAGGATGACTATGGCTACACCTTC CASSRYLGQDDYGYTF
TRBJ2-5 TRBD2 TRBV5-1 - TGCGCCAGCAGCTTGAGGACTAGCGGGAGTGGGTTACAAGAGACCCAGTACTTC CASSLRTSGSGLQETQYF
TRBJ2-3 - TRBV5-1 - TGCGCCAGCAAGACGGGGCCTAGCACAGATACGCAGTATTTT CASKTGPSTDTQYF
TRBJ2-5 - TRBV7-6 - TGTGCCAGCAGCTTTGGACCCCGGGAAGAGACCCAGTACTTC CASSFGPREETQYF
TRBJ2-2 - TRBV6-5 - TGTGCCAGCAAAGGGTCGGGGAGTAGGATGTTTTTT CASKGSGSRMFF
TRBJ1-4 - TRBV7-9 few TGTGCCAGCAGCTTAGTGGGAACTGAAAAACTGTTTTTT CASSLVGTEKLFF
TRBJ2-7 - TRBV1 - TGCACCAGCAGCCATTCTCTGCGGTACGAGCAGTACTTC CTSSHSLRYEQYF
TRBJ1-6 - TRBV13 few TGTGCCAGCAGCTTTGGAGGGGAGAATTCACCCCTCCACTTT CASSFGGENSPLHF
TRBJ2-7 TRBD1 TRBV7-2 hyperexpanded TGTGCCAGCAGCTTGGGACAGTACCTTCGTGAGCAGTACTTC CASSLGQYLREQYF
TRBJ2-6 - TRBV29-1 few TGCAGCGCCCGTGTTAGTTTCGGGGCCAACGTCCTGACTTTC CSARVSFGANVLTF
TRBJ2-3 TRBD1 TRBV4-3 - TGCGCCAGCAGCCAAGAGATACCCGGGACAGGAAACCCAGATACGCAGTATTTT CASSQEIPGTGNPDTQYF
TRBJ1-6 - TRBV9 - TGTGCCAGCAGCGTATCAGGTTCACCCCTCCACTTT CASSVSGSPLHF
TRBJ1-1 TRBD1 TRBV18 - TGTGCCAGCTCACCATGGGACAGTAACACTGAAGCTTTCTTT CASSPWDSNTEAFF
TRBJ1-1 TRBD1 TRBV4-3 few TGCGCCAGCAGCCCGTTACAGGGGACTGAAGCTTTCTTT CASSPLQGTEAFF